The sequence of this TCR beta chain was determined in a study of blood T cell repertoires in COVID-19. Clones were read by immunoSEQ multiplex PCR, and TCRdb kept only the in-frame ones, dropping some. The repertoire has roughly 95,000 clones, 81% of them found once; the top ten carry roughly 4.1%. Trimming cost V 5 bases and J 2 bases, with 22 bases left between them. CDR1 and CDR2 (germline): MNHNY, SVGAGI (reference sequence). The CDR3 covers 19 residues. This rearrangement joins TRBV6-6 to TRBJ2-6; possibly TRBD1 for D (5 bases). The receptor was derived from a man aged 55 to 70 with acute or convalescent COVID-19. The specimen sequenced was peripheral blood. The CDR3 sequence is CASSPHRPGYSAGANVLTF. For the CDR3, the DNA is TGTGCCAGCAGTCCGCACCGTCCAGGGTATTCAGCTGGGGCCAACGTCCTGACTTTC.